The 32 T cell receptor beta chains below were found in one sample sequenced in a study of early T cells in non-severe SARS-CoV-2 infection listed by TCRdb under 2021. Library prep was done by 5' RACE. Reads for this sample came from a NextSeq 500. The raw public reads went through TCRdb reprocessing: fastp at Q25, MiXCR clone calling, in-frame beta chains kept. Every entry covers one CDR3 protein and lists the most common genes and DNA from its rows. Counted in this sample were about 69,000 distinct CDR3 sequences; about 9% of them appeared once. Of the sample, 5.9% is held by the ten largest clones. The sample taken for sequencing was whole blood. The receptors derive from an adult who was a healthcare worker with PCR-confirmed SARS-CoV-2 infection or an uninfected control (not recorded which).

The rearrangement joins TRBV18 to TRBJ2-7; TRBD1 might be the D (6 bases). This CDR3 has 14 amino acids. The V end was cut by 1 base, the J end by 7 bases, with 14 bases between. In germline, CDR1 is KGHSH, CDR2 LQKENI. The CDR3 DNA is TGTGCCAGCTCACCACTTCCAGGGGTAGGGGAGCAGTACTTC. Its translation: CASSPLPGVGEQYF.

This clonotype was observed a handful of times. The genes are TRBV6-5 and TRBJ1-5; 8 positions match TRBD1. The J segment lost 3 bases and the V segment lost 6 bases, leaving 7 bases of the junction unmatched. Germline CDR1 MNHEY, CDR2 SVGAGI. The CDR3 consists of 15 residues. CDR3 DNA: TGTGCCAGCAGGTCGACAGGGGCCAACAATCAGCCCCAGCATTTT. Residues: CASRSTGANNQPQHF.

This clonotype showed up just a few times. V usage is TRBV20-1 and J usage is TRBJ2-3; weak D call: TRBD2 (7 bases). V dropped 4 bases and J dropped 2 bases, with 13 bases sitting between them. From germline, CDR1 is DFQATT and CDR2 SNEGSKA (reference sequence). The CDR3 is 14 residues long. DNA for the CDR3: TGCAGTGCTAAAGGGGGGGACTCCACAGATACGCAGTATTTT. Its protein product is CSAKGGDSTDTQYF.

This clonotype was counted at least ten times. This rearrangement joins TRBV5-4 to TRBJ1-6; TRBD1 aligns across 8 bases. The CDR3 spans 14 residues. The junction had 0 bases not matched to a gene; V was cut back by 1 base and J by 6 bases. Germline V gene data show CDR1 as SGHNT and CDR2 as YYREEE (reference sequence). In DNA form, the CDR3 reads TGTGCCAGCAGCTTGACAGGGGGTAATTCACCCCTCCACTTT. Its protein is CASSLTGGNSPLHF.

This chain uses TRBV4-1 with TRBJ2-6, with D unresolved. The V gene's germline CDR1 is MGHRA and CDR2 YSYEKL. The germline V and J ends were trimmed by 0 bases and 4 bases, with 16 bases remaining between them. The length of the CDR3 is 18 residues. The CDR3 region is CASSQEDVTKAGANVLTF. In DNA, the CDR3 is TGCGCCAGCAGCCAAGAGGACGTCACTAAGGCCGGGGCCAACGTCCTGACTTTC.

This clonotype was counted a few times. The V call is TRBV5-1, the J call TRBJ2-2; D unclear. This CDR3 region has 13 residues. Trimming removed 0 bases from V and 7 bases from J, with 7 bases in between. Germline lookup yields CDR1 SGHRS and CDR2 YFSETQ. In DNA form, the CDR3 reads TGCGCCAGCAGCTTGGAGGCGGTCGGGGAGCTGTTTTTT. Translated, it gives CASSLEAVGELFF.

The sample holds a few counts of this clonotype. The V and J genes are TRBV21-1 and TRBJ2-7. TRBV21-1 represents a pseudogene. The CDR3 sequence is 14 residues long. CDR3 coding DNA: TGTGCCAGCACCAAAAGGGGGATCTCCTACGAGCAGTACTTC. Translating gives CASTKRGISYEQYF.

The CDR3 coding sequence is TGTGCCAGCAGCGTAGGCAGGGATGTCACTGAAGCTTTCTTT. This encodes CASSVGRDVTEAFF. The V call is TRBV9, the J call TRBJ1-1; tentatively, D is TRBD1 (5 bases). Germline CDR1 is SGDLS and CDR2 is YYNGEE. Deletions cut 0 bases from V and 4 bases from J, with 10 bases between. CDR3 size: 14 residues.

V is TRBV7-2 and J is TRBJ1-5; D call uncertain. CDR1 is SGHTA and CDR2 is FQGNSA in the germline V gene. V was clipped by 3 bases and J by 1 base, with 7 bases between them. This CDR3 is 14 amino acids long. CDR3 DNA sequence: TGTGCCAGCAGCTTGACTCCCAGCAATCAGCCCCAGCATTTT. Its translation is CASSLTPSNQPQHF.

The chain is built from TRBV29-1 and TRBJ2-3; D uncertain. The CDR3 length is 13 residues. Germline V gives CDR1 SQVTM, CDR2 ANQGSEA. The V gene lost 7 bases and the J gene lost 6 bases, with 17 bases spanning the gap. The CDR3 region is CSADGPAGDTQYF. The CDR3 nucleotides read TGCAGCGCCGACGGGCCCGCCGGCGATACGCAGTATTTT.

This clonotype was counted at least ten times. CDR3: CASSLAGNQPQHF. The CDR3 bases are TGTGCCAGCAGCTTAGCAGGGAATCAGCCCCAGCATTTT. The J gene is TRBJ1-5, the V gene TRBV11-2; D perhaps matches TRBD1 (5 bases). The CDR3 consists of 13 residues. Trimming removed 1 base at V and 4 bases at J, with 5 bases between. Germline lookup yields CDR1 SGHAT and CDR2 FQNNGV.

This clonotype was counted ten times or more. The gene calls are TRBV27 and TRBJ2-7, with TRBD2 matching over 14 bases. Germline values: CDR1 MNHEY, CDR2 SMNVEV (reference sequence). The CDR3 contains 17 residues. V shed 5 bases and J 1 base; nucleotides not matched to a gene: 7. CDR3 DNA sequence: TGTGCCAGCAGTCCGGGACTAGCGGGAGTAGTATCCTACGAGCAGTACTTC. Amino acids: CASSPGLAGVVSYEQYF.

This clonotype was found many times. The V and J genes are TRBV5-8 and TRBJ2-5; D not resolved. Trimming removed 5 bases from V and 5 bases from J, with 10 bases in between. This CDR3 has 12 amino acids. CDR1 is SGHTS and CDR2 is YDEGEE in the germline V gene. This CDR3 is CASSPPAETQYF. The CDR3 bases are TGTGCCAGCAGTCCCCCAGCGGAGACCCAGTACTTC.

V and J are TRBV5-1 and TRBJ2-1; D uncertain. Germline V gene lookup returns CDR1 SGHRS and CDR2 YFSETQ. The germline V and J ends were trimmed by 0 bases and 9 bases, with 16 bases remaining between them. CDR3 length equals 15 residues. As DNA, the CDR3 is TGCGCCAGCAGCTTGGTGCGGAGACCTTGGGGTGAGCAGTTCTTC. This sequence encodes CASSLVRRPWGEQFF.

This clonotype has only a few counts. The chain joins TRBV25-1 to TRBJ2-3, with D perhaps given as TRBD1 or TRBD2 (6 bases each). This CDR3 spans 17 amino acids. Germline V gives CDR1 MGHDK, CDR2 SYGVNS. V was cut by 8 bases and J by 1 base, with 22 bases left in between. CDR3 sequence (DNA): TGTGCCAGCGCGGGGACAAACCCCTTTTCCCGCACAGATACGCAGTATTTT. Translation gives CASAGTNPFSRTDTQYF.

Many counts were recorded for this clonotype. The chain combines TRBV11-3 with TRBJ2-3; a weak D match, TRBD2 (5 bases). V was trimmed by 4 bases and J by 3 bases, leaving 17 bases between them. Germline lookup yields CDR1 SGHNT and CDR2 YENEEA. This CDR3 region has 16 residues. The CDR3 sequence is CASSSRSGGLTDTQYF. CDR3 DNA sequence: TGTGCCAGCAGCTCCCGCTCTGGCGGGCTGACAGATACGCAGTATTTT.

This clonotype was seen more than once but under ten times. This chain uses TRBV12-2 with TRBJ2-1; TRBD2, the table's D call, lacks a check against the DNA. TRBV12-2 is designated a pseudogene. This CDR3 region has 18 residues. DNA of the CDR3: TGTGCAAGTCGCTTAGAGGCCGGGGAGCGGGCGACCTACAATGAGCAGTTCTTC. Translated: CASRLEAGERATYNEQFF.

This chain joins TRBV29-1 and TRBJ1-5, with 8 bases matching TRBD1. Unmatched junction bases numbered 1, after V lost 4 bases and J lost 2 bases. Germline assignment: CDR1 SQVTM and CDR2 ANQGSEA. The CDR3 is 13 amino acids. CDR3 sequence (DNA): TGCAGCGTTGCAGGGGGCGGCAATCAGCCCCAGCATTTT. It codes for CSVAGGGNQPQHF.

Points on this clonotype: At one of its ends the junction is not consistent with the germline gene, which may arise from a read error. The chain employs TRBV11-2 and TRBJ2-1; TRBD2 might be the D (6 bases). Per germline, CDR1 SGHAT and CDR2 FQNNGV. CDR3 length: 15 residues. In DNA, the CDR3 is TGTGCCAGCAACTTAGGGGCTAGCGCTGAGGCTGAGCAGTTCTTC. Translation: CASNLGASAEAEQFF.

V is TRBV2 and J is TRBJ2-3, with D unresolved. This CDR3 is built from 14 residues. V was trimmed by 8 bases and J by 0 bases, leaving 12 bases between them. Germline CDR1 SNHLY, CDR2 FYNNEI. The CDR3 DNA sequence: TGTGCCAGCTTTTTCGCGCGTAGCACAGATACGCAGTATTTT. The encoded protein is CASFFARSTDTQYF. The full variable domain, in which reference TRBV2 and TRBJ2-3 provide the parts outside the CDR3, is EPEVTQTPSHQVTQMGQEVILRCVPISNHLYFYWYRQILGQKVEFLVSFYNNEISEKSEIFDDQFSVERPDGSNFTLKIRSTKLEDSAMYFCASFFARSTDTQYFGPGTRLTVL.

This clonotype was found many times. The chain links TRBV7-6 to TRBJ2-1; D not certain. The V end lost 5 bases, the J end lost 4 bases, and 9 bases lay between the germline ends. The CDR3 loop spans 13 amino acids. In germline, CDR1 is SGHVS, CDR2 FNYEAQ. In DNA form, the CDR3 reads TGTGCCAGCAGCCGAAGGACGTACAATGAGCAGTTCTTC. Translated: CASSRRTYNEQFF. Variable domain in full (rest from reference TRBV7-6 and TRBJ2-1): GAGVSQSPRYKVTKRGQDVALRCDPISGHVSLYWYRQALGQGPEFLTYFNYEAQQDKSGLPNDRFSAERPEGSISTLTIQRTEQRDSAMYRCASSRRTYNEQFFGPGTRLTVL.

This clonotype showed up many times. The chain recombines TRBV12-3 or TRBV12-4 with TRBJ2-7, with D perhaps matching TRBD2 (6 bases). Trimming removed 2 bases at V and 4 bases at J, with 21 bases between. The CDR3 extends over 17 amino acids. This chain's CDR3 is CASSLTRDSLLGYEQYF. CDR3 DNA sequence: TGTGCCAGCAGTTTAACCCGGGACTCCCTCCTCGGTTACGAGCAGTACTTC.

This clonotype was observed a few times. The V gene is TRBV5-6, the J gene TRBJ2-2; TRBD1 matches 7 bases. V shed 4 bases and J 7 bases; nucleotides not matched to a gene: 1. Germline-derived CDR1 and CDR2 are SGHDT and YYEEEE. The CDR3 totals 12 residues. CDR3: CASSRQGGELFF. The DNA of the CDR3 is TGTGCCAGCAGCCGACAGGGCGGGGAGCTGTTTTTT.

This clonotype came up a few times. CDR3 nucleotides: TGTGCCAGCAGTGAACTCGGGACAGGGGTTCCCTACGAGCAGTACTTC. This codes for CASSELGTGVPYEQYF. This chain uses TRBV25-1 with TRBJ2-7; 10 positions match TRBD1. Germline V gives CDR1 MGHDK, CDR2 SYGVNS. This CDR3 has 16 amino acids. V trimming: 2 bases; J trimming: 2 bases; junction bases outside the gene matches: 6.

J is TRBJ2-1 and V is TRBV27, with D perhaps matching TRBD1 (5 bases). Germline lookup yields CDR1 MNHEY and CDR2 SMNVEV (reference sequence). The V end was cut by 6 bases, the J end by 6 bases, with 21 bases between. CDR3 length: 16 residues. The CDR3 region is CASSLKQVWTGNEQFF. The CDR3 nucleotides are TGTGCCAGCAGCCTTAAACAGGTGTGGACGGGCAATGAGCAGTTCTTC.

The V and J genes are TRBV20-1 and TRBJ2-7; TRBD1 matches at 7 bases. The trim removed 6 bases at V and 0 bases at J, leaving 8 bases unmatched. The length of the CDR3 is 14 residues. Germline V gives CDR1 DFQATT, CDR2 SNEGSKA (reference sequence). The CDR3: CSASRPGGSYEQYF. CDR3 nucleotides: TGCAGTGCCAGCCGGCCAGGGGGCTCCTACGAGCAGTACTTC.

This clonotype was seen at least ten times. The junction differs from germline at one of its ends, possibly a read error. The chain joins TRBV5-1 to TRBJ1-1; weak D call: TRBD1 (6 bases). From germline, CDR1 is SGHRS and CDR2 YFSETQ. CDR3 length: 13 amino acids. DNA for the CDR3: TGCGCCAGCAGCATACGCCGGGACACCGAAGCTTTCTTT. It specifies CASSIRRDTEAFF.

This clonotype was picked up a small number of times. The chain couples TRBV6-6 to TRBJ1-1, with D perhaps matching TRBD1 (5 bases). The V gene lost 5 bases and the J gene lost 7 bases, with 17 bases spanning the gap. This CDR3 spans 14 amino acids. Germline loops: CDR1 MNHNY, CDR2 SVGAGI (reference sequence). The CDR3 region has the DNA TGTGCCAGCAGTGCCCGGGACCGAGACTTTGAAGCTTTCTTT. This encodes CASSARDRDFEAFF.

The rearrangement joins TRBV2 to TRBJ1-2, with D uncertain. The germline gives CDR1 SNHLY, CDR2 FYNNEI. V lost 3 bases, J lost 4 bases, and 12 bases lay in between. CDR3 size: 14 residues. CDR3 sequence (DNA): TGTGCCAGCAGTGACGCGGGAGAGGGCTATGGCTACACCTTC. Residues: CASSDAGEGYGYTF.

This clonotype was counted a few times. The DNA for the CDR3 is TGCAGTGCTAGGGTGAACACTGAAGCTTTCTTT. Amino acid sequence: CSARVNTEAFF. This rearrangement joins TRBV20-1 to TRBJ1-1; D is undetermined. This CDR3 is 11 amino acids long. Per the germline V gene, CDR1 is DFQATT and CDR2 is SNEGSKA (reference sequence). V was clipped by 3 bases and J by 0 bases, with 2 bases between them.

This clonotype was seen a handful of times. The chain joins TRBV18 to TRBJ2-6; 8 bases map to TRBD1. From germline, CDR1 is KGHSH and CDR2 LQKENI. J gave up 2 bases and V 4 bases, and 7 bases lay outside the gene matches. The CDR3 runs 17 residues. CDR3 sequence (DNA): TGTGCCAGCTCACGTTGGACAGGGCAACCTGGGGCCAACGTCCTGACTTTC. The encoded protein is CASSRWTGQPGANVLTF.

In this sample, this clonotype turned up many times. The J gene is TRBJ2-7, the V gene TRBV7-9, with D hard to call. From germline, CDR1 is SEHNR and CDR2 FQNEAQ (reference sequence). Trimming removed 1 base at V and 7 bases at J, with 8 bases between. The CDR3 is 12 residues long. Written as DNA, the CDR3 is TGTGCCAGCAGCTTAGACGAGACAGAGCAGTACTTC. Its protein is CASSLDETEQYF.